This TCR beta chain was retrieved from a study of T cells in Graves' hyperthyroidism and ophthalmopathy (dated by TCRdb to between 2017 and 2020). Looking at the study overall: Peripheral blood samples were taken at initial diagnosis, before any treatment was given. TCR V-J signatures able to tell the groups apart were searched for in a discovery cohort of 100 patients, of whom approximately 40 had Graves' ophthalmopathy and roughly 57 had stable Graves' hyperthyroidism. An independent validation cohort of 18 to 20 hyperthyroidism patients and about 15 patients who later progressed to ophthalmopathy tested prospective prediction of ophthalmopathy. The approximately 90 discovery patients were divided at random into training and test sets in a 7:3 ratio. In addition, the study compared T-cell repertoires in thyroid tissue and in blood from several Graves' hyperthyroidism patients. Once sampling was done, hyperthyroidism patients were given methimazole at a starting dose of 30 mg daily, whereas ophthalmopathy patients were given high-dose intravenous methylprednisolone. The paper describes TCR Vbeta CDR3 sequencing of fewer than 150 peripheral blood samples, made up of about 40 ophthalmopathy patients, 70 to 80 hyperthyroidism patients and around 17 progressor patients. The investigation overall reported the following: A 13 V-J signature model separated ophthalmopathy from stable hyperthyroidism, with roughly 88% sensitivity and 81.08% specificity in cross-validation and 80%/75% in testing. During validation, the model predicted progression to ophthalmopathy a median of approximately 6.5 months ahead of onset, with 70.59% sensitivity and 72% to 80% specificity. Most expanded thyroid clonotypes (frequency above 0.001) were also detected in blood, a finding suggesting that blood repertoires may reflect thyroid immune responses. Sample size was not statistically predetermined, and investigators were not blinded to group allocation.

Hyperthyroidism patients were newly diagnosed, had a disease duration of under 2 months, and were aged 18 to 65 years. The study excluded patients with uncontrolled infections, other autoimmune diseases, pregnancy or lactation. Diagnoses relied on clinical symptoms, serum thyroxine and TRAb, thyroid ultrasound and orbital computed tomography. For progressor patients, blood was drawn at the first diagnosis of hyperthyroidism, before any ophthalmopathy symptoms had appeared. PBMCs were isolated from 10 ml of fresh peripheral blood by Ficoll-Paque density gradient centrifugation. Progressor patients were initially diagnosed with Graves' hyperthyroidism and developed ophthalmopathy during follow-up. Trizol reagent was used to extract total RNA, and RNA quality was then checked on an Agilent 2100 Bioanalyzer. The sample holds many counts of this clonotype. The specificity of this receptor is unknown. No base qualities exist here, and no much larger clone lies one base off it.

From its cysteine to its phenylalanine, the CDR3 spans 14 amino acids. Only the CDR3 portion is preserved as DNA: 42 bases, with reading frame beginning at the first base. V and J are truncated by 5 bases and 1 base respectively, leaving an intervening sequence of 11 bases. TCR beta CDR3 regions were amplified from RNA transcripts. The first round of RT-PCR for the TCR CDR3 was performed with the HTBI primer set and the Qiagen OneStep RT-PCR kit. Libraries were constructed in a second round of multiplex PCR, after which size selection and purification were performed. The libraries were sequenced on an Illumina HiSeq2000 using paired-end 100 bp reads. The source study handled its data this way. SOAPnuke was used to process the raw data, removing reads that contained adapters or uncalled bases, had a mean Phred below 15, or lacked an exact match to the constant primer or identifier. High-quality paired reads were merged using COPE v1.2.5, and each unique nucleotide sequence was defined as a clonotype. MiTCR v1.1 was used to align the clonotypes against IMGT TRBV, TRBD and TRBJ reference segments. Analysis was restricted to V-J combinations with a frequency above 0.0001, which covered about 99% of repertoires. The TCS score was defined as F50 (clonal expansion) divided by E x V (chaos), with BLOSUM62-based TCRdist calculated between CDR3 peptides within each V-J. Welch's t-statistics and random forest reduced around 550 V-J features to about 12, which were used in a naive Bayes classifier (R e1071). TCRdb reanalyzed the raw reads on its own, using fastp at Q25 for trimming and MiXCR for clone calling, and kept in-frame beta chains. Rows with one shared CDR3 protein collapse into an entry with the most common genes and DNA. These V and J calls rely on TCRdb rather than the paper's analysis. The table for this sample lists hundreds of thousands of distinct CDR3 sequences; around 19% of them were counted only once. In total, the top ten clones hold around 15% of the sample.

The chain uses TRBV12-3 or TRBV12-4 and TRBJ1-1, with no confidently assigned D gene. The receptor's source is a woman aged 50 to 60 with Graves' hyperthyroidism that later progressed to Graves' ophthalmopathy. The sequenced sample consisted of blood. The DNA reads TGTGCCAGCAGTCAGACCCGGGGGAACACTGAAGCTTTCTTT. Translated, this is CASSQTRGNTEAFF.